These 30 T cell receptor beta chains were sequenced from one sample in a study of CD8+CD57+ T cells in acquired aplastic anemia. It was patients with CD8+CD57+ cell expansion by flow cytometry who were chosen for sequencing. Genomic DNA served as template for TCR beta VDJ and CDR3 profiling. TCRdb re-derived calls from the reads in MiXCR, one entry per CDR3 protein. The profile shows around 180,000 distinct CDR3 sequences, about 44% of them singletons. Sequences were obtained from sorted CD4+, CD8+, or CD8+CD57+ T cells (not recorded which) from PBMCs. All receptors derive from a human donor with aplastic anemia.

The chain couples TRBV10-3 to TRBJ2-7; D unclear. V dropped 8 bases and J dropped 3 bases, with 8 bases sitting between them. CDR3 length: 11 amino acids. CDR1 ENHRY and CDR2 SYGVKD come from the germline V gene. As DNA, the CDR3 is TGTGCCATCGGAAGAAACTACGAGCAGTACTTC. Protein sequence: CAIGRNYEQYF.

This clonotype has a count of ten or more. The gene calls are TRBV20-1 and TRBJ2-7, with D possibly TRBD2 on 7 matching bases. There are 13 residues in the CDR3. Germline V gives CDR1 DFQATT, CDR2 SNEGSKA (reference sequence). The V gene lost 4 bases and the J gene lost 3 bases, with 13 bases spanning the gap. The CDR3, as DNA: TGCAGTGCTAATCATAGGGGGGGCTACGAGCAGTACTTC. Its protein product is CSANHRGGYEQYF.

This clonotype was counted many times. V is TRBV10-3 and J is TRBJ2-3; TRBD1 matches 7 bases. This CDR3 region has 17 residues. Germline values: CDR1 ENHRY, CDR2 SYGVKD. Here the CDR3 DNA reads TGTGCGCTGGAAGGGGGCCCGCCATTTGACCGCACAGATACGCAGTATTTT. This gives the protein CALEGGPPFDRTDTQYF.

The chain combines TRBV6-1 with TRBJ2-1; D may be TRBD2 (6 bases). Trimming pared 5 bases from V and 9 bases from J, leaving 20 bases between. The CDR3 spans 15 residues. Germline CDR1 and CDR2: MNHNS and SASEGT. Here the CDR3 reads CASSPGGRGAGEQFF. For the CDR3, the DNA is TGTGCCAGCAGTCCCGGGGGTCGAGGTGCCGGTGAGCAGTTCTTC.

This chain uses TRBV20-1 with TRBJ2-1; 8 bases agree with TRBD2. This CDR3 has 15 residues. The V gene end was trimmed by 3 bases and the J gene end by 1 base; junction bases not matched to a gene: 5. The germline V gene has CDR1 DFQATT and CDR2 SNEGSKA (reference sequence). CDR3 residues: CSASIIAGSYNEQFF. CDR3 DNA: TGCAGTGCTAGCATCATAGCGGGGTCCTACAATGAGCAGTTCTTC.

In this sample, this clonotype turned up many times. The junction does not match germline at one end; this may be a read error. The genes are TRBV10-3 and TRBJ2-3; 10 bases align to TRBD2. Germline V gene lookup returns CDR1 ENHRY and CDR2 SYGVKD. CDR3 length: 13 amino acids. The CDR3 DNA reads TGCACCTCAAGCGGGGGGGCCGGGGATACGCAGTATTTT. Translation: CTSSGGAGDTQYF.

A note on this clonotype: At one of its ends the junction is not consistent with the germline gene, which may arise from a read error. The chain carries TRBV7-2 and TRBJ1-1; possible D gene TRBD1, 6 bases. The CDR3 length is 15 residues. The germline V gene encodes CDR1 SGHTA and CDR2 FQGNSA. The CDR3 loop is CASSLAAGVNTEAFF. The DNA of the CDR3 is TGTGCCAGCAGCTTAGCGGCAGGGGTGAATACTGAAGCTTTCTTT.

This clonotype was seen ten or more times. The chain has TRBV12-3 or TRBV12-4 and TRBJ2-7; D unclear. The V gene lost 5 bases and the J gene lost 3 bases, with 17 bases spanning the gap. The CDR3 totals 15 residues. This chain's CDR3 is CASSELRQFNYEQYF. The CDR3 coding sequence is TGTGCCAGCAGTGAATTGCGGCAATTCAACTACGAGCAGTACTTC.

The V gene is TRBV7-9, the J gene TRBJ1-5; perhaps TRBD1 as D (6 bases). Trimming pared 8 bases from V and 6 bases from J, leaving 17 bases between. CDR3 length: 14 amino acids. Per germline, CDR1 SEHNR and CDR2 FQNEAQ (reference sequence). CDR3 amino acids: CASALSGEGQPQHF. The CDR3 bases are TGTGCCAGCGCCCTGTCAGGGGAAGGTCAGCCCCAGCATTTT. Full variable domain (missing parts from reference TRBV7-9 and TRBJ1-5): DTGVSQNPRHKITKRGQNVTFRCDPISEHNRLYWYRQTLGQGPEFLTYFQNEAQLEKSRLLSDRFSAERPKGSFSTLEIQRTEQGDSAMYLCASALSGEGQPQHFGDGTRLSIL.

The chain combines TRBV24-1 with TRBJ2-6, with D maybe TRBD1 (7 bases). CDR3 size: 21 residues. Per germline, CDR1 KGHDR and CDR2 SFDVKD. Between the trimmed V and J ends, which lost 3 bases and 0 bases, there was a span of 23 bases. CDR3: CATSDPWQGGISNSGANVLTF. CDR3 nucleotide sequence: TGTGCCACCAGTGATCCTTGGCAGGGGGGAATATCCAACTCTGGGGCCAACGTCCTGACTTTC.

The V call is TRBV15, the J call TRBJ1-3, with D perhaps matching TRBD1 (6 bases). CDR1 LNHNV and CDR2 YYDKDF come from the germline V gene (reference sequence). V was pared by 4 bases and J by 0 bases, with 7 bases between. CDR3 length: 14 residues. The CDR3 bases are TGTGCCACCAGCAAGGACAGCTCTGGAAACACCATATATTTT. It yields the protein CATSKDSSGNTIYF.

To note about this clonotype: Compared with germline, one end of the junction differs, possibly owing to a read error. The genes are TRBV29-1 and TRBJ2-1; D is possibly TRBD1 (6 bases). This CDR3 contains 12 residues. From germline, CDR1 is SQVTM and CDR2 ANQGSEA. The CDR3 protein is CSIEKQGDEQFF. CDR3 nucleotide sequence: TGCAGCATTGAAAAACAGGGCGATGAGCAGTTCTTC.

The J gene is TRBJ1-4, the V gene TRBV9; D may be TRBD1 (5 bases). The CDR3 sequence is 16 residues long. Germline CDR1 SGDLS, CDR2 YYNGEE. V was cut by 4 bases and J by 6 bases, with 19 bases left in between. The CDR3 sequence is CASSPSSGREYEKLFF. CDR3 coding DNA: TGTGCCAGCAGCCCCTCTTCGGGCAGGGAGTATGAAAAACTGTTTTTT.

The genes are TRBV20-1 and TRBJ2-7; D remains unclear. In germline, CDR1 is DFQATT, CDR2 SNEGSKA (reference sequence). Trimming took 4 bases from V and 0 from J, leaving 13 bases between them. This CDR3 is built from 14 residues. Written as DNA, the CDR3 is TGCAGTGCTACCCCCGAGGCAGACTCCTACGAGCAGTACTTC. It specifies CSATPEADSYEQYF.

This clonotype was observed many times. The chain couples TRBV19 to TRBJ2-6, with D possibly TRBD1 on 6 matching bases. The CDR3 runs 17 residues. Germline V CDR1 and CDR2: LNHDA, SQIVND (reference sequence). V was cut by 3 bases and J by 0 bases, with 12 bases left in between. The CDR3, as DNA: TGTGCCAGTAGTATTCGGACAGATGGCTCTGGGGCCAACGTCCTGACTTTC. This codes for CASSIRTDGSGANVLTF. Variable domain in full (rest from reference TRBV19 and TRBJ2-6): DGGITQSPKYLFRKEGQNVTLSCEQNLNHDAMYWYRQDPGQGLRLIYYSQIVNDFQKGDIAEGYSVSREKKESFPLTVTSAQKNPTAFYLCASSIRTDGSGANVLTFGAGSRLTVL.

This clonotype has ten or more counts. The genes are TRBV27 and TRBJ2-7; no firm D call. Per germline, CDR1 MNHEY and CDR2 SMNVEV (reference sequence). The ends were cut back, 2 bases at V and 5 bases at J, with 10 bases in the middle. CDR3 length equals 13 residues. The DNA of the CDR3 is TGTGCCAGCAGTTTAAAGGTGCGCCACGAGCAGTACTTC. Its translation is CASSLKVRHEQYF.

This rearrangement joins TRBV24-1 to TRBJ2-1, with 9 bases matching TRBD2. The V and J ends lost 9 bases and 6 bases, in that order; junction bases with no gene match: 5. CDR1 and CDR2 from the germline V gene are KGHDR and SFDVKD. This CDR3 region has 13 residues. The CDR3 coding sequence is TGTGCCACCCGCGGGACTAGCCTCAATGAGCAGTTCTTC. Translated: CATRGTSLNEQFF.

The chain carries TRBV29-1 and TRBJ1-1; a weak D match, TRBD1 (5 bases). Trimming left V 3 bases short and J 5 bases short, with 10 bases between. Germline V CDR1 and CDR2: SQVTM, ANQGSEA. This CDR3 has 12 residues. The chain's CDR3 is CSVDRAGTEAFF. The DNA of the CDR3 is TGCAGCGTTGACAGGGCAGGGACTGAAGCTTTCTTT. Variable domain in full (rest from reference TRBV29-1 and TRBJ1-1): SAVISQKPSRDICQRGTSLTIQCQVDSQVTMMFWYRQQPGQSLTLIATANQGSEATYESGFVIDKFPISRPNLTFSTLTVSNMSPEDSSIYLCSVDRAGTEAFFGQGTRLTVV.

This clonotype was recorded only once. A much larger clone differs from this one at a single base, so this may be a read error. The conserved phenylalanine or tryptophan normally closing the CDR3 is absent here, so this likely arose from a read error. This chain uses TRBV16 with TRBJ1-5; TRBD1 matches at 8 bases. The CDR3 length is 15 residues. Germline CDR1 and CDR2: KGHSY and FQNENV. Trimming took 0 bases from V and 5 from J; bases not matched to a gene: 3. The CDR3: CASSQSSGQDQPQHL. In nucleotides, the CDR3 is TGTGCCAGCAGCCAATCTTCGGGACAGGATCAGCCCCAGCATCTT.

This clonotype has ten or more counts. V is TRBV3-1 and J is TRBJ1-1; D unclear. Germline V gene sequence: CDR1 LGHDT, CDR2 YNNKEL (reference sequence). The V end lost 1 base, the J end lost 7 bases, and 7 bases lay between the germline ends. The CDR3 spans 12 residues. For the CDR3, the DNA is TGTGCCAGCAGCCAAGTGGGGATTGAAGCTTTCTTT. Translated: CASSQVGIEAFF.

The chain uses TRBV7-1 and TRBJ2-7, with D tentatively TRBD1 (5 bases). TRBV7-1 is sorted into the ORF group, with uncertain function. V lost 1 base and J 2 bases, leaving 12 bases between the germline ends. This CDR3 has 15 residues. This CDR3 is CASSSGGGVPYEQYF. In nucleotides, the CDR3 is TGTGCCAGCAGCTCAGGGGGCGGTGTCCCCTACGAGCAGTACTTC.

This chain uses TRBV5-1 with TRBJ1-1; D gene ambiguous. The germline gives CDR1 SGHRS, CDR2 YFSETQ. Deletions cut 4 bases from V and 4 bases from J, with 11 bases between. This CDR3 contains 13 residues. As DNA, the CDR3 is TGCGCCAGCAGCACCTTAGGGATCACTGAAGCTTTCTTT. This sequence encodes CASSTLGITEAFF.

Many counts were recorded for this clonotype. V is TRBV5-1 and J is TRBJ2-3; TRBD1 agrees at 7 bases. V shed 0 bases, J shed 3 bases, and the junction held 4 bases outside the gene matches. The length of the CDR3 is 15 residues. Per the germline V gene, CDR1 is SGHRS and CDR2 is YFSETQ. The DNA of the CDR3 is TGCGCCAGCAGCTTGGTTCAGGGGGTTACAGATACGCAGTATTTT. Amino acid sequence: CASSLVQGVTDTQYF.

The genes are TRBV10-3 and TRBJ1-4; 9 bases map to TRBD1. V gave up 3 bases and J gave up 11 bases; unmatched junction bases: 10. This CDR3 region has 15 residues. Per the germline V gene, CDR1 is ENHRY and CDR2 is SYGVKD. CDR3 residues: CAISEVGRTGEKLFF. CDR3 sequence (DNA): TGTGCCATCAGTGAAGTCGGTCGGACAGGGGAGAAACTGTTTTTT.

This clonotype was counted between two and nine times. CDR3 loop: CAWGRGFFEQYF. For the CDR3, the DNA is TGTGCCTGGGGCAGGGGGTTTTTCGAGCAGTACTTC. This chain uses TRBV30 with TRBJ2-7, with 7 bases matching TRBD1. The germline V gene encodes CDR1 GTSNPN and CDR2 SVGIG (reference sequence). The V segment lost 5 bases and the J segment 6 bases; nucleotides outside the gene matches: 7. The length of the CDR3 is 12 residues.

The chain links TRBV6-1 to TRBJ2-7; TRBD1 might be the D (5 bases). Germline V lookup: CDR1 MNHNS, CDR2 SASEGT. The CDR3 covers 14 residues. Trimming took 5 bases from V and 0 from J, leaving 11 bases between them. CDR3 sequence (DNA): TGTGCCAGCAGTAGTGGGGCCCTCTCCTACGAGCAGTACTTC. It codes for CASSSGALSYEQYF.

The genes are TRBV4-2 and TRBJ1-1; D uncertain. The CDR3 totals 16 residues. Germline V gene lookup returns CDR1 LGHNA and CDR2 YNFKEQ. Trimming left V 5 bases short and J 1 base short, with 17 bases between. CDR3 DNA sequence: TGTGCCAGCAGCGAAGGAACATGGAATTCGAACACTGAAGCTTTCTTT. Encoded protein: CASSEGTWNSNTEAFF.

This clonotype has just a few counts. The chain couples TRBV7-9 to TRBJ2-2; TRBD2 aligns across 7 bases. Germline V CDR1 and CDR2: SEHNR, FQNEAQ (reference sequence). The V gene end was trimmed by 8 bases and the J gene end by 5 bases; junction bases not matched to a gene: 11. This CDR3 spans 15 amino acids. The CDR3 sequence is CASGPPREGTGELFF. CDR3 in DNA: TGTGCCAGCGGACCCCCAAGGGAGGGAACCGGGGAGCTGTTTTTT.

The genes are TRBV7-6 and TRBJ2-2; D is unresolved. This CDR3 region has 13 residues. The V and J ends lost 5 bases and 7 bases respectively, with 11 bases between them. Per germline, CDR1 SGHVS and CDR2 FNYEAQ. CDR3 loop: CASSPFFDGELFF. The DNA for the CDR3 is TGTGCCAGCAGCCCCTTTTTCGACGGGGAGCTGTTTTTT.

The chain carries TRBV24-1 and TRBJ2-1, with unresolved D. This CDR3 comprises 13 residues. V dropped 3 bases and J dropped 9 bases, with 11 bases sitting between them. Per germline, CDR1 KGHDR and CDR2 SFDVKD. This CDR3 reads CATSDNFVGEQFF. CDR3 sequence (DNA): TGTGCCACCAGTGATAATTTCGTAGGTGAGCAGTTCTTC.